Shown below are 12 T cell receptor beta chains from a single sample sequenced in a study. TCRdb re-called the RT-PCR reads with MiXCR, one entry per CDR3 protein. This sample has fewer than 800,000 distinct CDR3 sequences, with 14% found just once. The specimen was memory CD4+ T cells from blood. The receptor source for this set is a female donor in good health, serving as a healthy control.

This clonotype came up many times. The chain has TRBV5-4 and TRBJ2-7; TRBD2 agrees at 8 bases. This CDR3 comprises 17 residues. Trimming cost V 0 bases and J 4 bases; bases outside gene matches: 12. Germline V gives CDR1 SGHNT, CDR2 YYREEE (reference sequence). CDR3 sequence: CASSLGRPASGFYEQYF. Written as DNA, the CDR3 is TGTGCCAGCAGCTTGGGACGCCCGGCTAGCGGGTTTTACGAGCAGTACTTC.

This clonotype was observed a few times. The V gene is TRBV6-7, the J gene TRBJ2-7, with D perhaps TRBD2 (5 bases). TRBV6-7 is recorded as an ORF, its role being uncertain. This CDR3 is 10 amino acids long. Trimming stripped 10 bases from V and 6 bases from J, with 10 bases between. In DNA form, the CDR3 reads TGTGCCACCCGAGGGTGCGAGCAGTACTTC. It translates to CATRGCEQYF.

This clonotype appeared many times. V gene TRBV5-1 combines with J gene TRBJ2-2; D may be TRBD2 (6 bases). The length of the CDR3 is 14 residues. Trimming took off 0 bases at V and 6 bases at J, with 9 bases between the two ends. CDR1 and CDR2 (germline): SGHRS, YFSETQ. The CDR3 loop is CASSLAGAPGELFF. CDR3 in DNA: TGCGCCAGCAGCTTGGCGGGAGCCCCCGGGGAGCTGTTTTTT.

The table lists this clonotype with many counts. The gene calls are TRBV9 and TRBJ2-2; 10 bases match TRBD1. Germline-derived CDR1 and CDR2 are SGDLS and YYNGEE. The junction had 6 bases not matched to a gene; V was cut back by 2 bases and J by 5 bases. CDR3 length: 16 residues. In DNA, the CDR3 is TGTGCCAGCAGCGTCTTAGGGACAGGGGCAACCGGGGAGCTGTTTTTT. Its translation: CASSVLGTGATGELFF. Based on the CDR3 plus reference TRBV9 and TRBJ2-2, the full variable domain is DSGVTQTPKHLITATGQRVTLRCSPRSGDLSVYWYQQSLDQGLQFLIQYYNGEERAKGNILERFSAQQFPDLHSELNLSSLELGDSALYFCASSVLGTGATGELFFGEGSRLTVL.

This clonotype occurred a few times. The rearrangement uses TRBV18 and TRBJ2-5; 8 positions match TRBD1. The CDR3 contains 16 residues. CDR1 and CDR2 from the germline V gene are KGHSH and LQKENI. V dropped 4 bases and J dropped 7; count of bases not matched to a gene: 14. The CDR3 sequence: CASSQNAGQVGGTQYF. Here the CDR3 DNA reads TGTGCCAGCTCACAAAACGCGGGACAGGTCGGTGGGACCCAGTACTTC. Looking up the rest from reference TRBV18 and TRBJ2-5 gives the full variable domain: NAGVMQNPRHLVRRRGQEARLRCSPMKGHSHVYWYRQLPEEGLKFMVYLQKENIIDESGMPKERFSAEFPKEGPSILRIQQVVRGDSAAYFCASSQNAGQVGGTQYFGPGTRLLVL.

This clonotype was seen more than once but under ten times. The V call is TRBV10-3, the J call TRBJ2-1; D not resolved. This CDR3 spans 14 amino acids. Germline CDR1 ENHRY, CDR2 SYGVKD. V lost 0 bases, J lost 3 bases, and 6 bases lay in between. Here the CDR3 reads CAISESVFYNEQFF. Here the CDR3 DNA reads TGTGCCATCAGTGAGTCGGTTTTCTACAATGAGCAGTTCTTC.

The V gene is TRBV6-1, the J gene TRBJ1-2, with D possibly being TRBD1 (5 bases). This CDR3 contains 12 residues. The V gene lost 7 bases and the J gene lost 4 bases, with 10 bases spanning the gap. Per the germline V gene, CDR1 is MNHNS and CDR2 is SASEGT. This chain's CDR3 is CASKQGTYGYTF. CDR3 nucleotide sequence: TGTGCCAGCAAGCAGGGAACCTATGGCTACACCTTC.

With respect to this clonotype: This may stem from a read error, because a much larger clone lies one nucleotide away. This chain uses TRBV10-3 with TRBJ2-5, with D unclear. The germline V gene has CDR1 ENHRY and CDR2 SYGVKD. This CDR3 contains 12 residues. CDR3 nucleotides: TGTGCCATCAGTGAGTCCAGCGAGACCCTGTACTTC. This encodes CAISESSETLYF.

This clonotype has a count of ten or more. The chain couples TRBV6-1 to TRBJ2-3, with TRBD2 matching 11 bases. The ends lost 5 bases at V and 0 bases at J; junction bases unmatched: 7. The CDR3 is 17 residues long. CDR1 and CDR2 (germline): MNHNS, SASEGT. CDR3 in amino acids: CASSKGTSGLSTDTQYF. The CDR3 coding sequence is TGTGCCAGCAGTAAAGGGACTAGCGGACTAAGCACAGATACGCAGTATTTT.

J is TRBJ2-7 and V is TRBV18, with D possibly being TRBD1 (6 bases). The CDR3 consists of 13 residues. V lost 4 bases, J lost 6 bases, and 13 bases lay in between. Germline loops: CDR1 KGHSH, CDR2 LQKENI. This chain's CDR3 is CASSRSGQGEQYF. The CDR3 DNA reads TGTGCCAGCTCACGATCGGGACAAGGCGAGCAGTACTTC.

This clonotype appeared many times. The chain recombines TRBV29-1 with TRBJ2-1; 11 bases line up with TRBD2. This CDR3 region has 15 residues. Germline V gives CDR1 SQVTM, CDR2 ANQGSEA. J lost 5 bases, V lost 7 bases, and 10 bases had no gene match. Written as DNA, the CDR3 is TGCAGCGCTACCACCGGGACTAGCGGCCACAATGAGCAGTTCTTC. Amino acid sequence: CSATTGTSGHNEQFF.

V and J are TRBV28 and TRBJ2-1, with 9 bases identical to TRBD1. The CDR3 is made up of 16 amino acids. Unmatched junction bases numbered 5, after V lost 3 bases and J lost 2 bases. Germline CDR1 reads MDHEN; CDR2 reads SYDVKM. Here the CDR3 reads CASSLGQGPTYNEQFF. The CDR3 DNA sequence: TGTGCCAGCAGTTTGGGACAGGGCCCCACCTACAATGAGCAGTTCTTC. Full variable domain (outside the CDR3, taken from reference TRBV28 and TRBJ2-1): DVKVTQSSRYLVKRTGEKVFLECVQDMDHENMFWYRQDPGLGLRLIYFSYDVKMKEKGDIPEGYSVSREKKERFSLILESASTNQTSMYLCASSLGQGPTYNEQFFGPGTRLTVL.